A selection of T cell receptor beta chains follows, all from one sample in a study of blood T cells in healthy people across ages. TCRdb re-analysed the 5' RACE reads in MiXCR, keeping a single row per CDR3 protein. The sample has 1 million to 1.2 million distinct CDR3 sequences, roughly two fifths seen once; the top ten hold around 14%. The sample was blood. These receptors all come from a man aged 18 to 35 in good health. Both conserved end residues are part of each CDR3. Each record gives: J gene, clone size, D gene, V gene, CDR3 protein, CDR3 DNA. The D gene is left open where the match is weak. Rows may omit the clone size; those that give it use once, few, many or a size class.

TRBJ1-2	few	.	TRBV4-1	CASSQVGPEGYTF	TGCGCCAGCAGCCAAGTTGGTCCCGAGGGCTACACCTTC
TRBJ1-1	.	.	TRBV20-1	CSAIYPGSRAFF	TGCAGTGCTATATACCCGGGAAGCCGAGCTTTCTTT
TRBJ2-1	few	TRBD2	TRBV12-3/TRBV12-4	CASRHTSGGTLEQFF	TGTGCCAGCAGACATACTAGCGGGGGGACCCTTGAGCAGTTCTTC
TRBJ2-3	.	.	TRBV25-1	CASSEPTSTSSYTDTQYF	TGTGCCAGCAGTGAACCAACGTCGACTAGTAGTTACACAGATACGCAGTATTTT
TRBJ2-1	.	TRBD2	TRBV7-2	CASSPQRGLYEQFF	TGTGCCAGCAGCCCCCAGCGGGGTCTCTATGAGCAGTTCTTC
TRBJ2-7	.	.	TRBV29-1	CSGQDVTYEQYF	TGCAGCGGACAGGATGTCACCTACGAGCAGTACTTC
TRBJ1-2	.	.	TRBV5-1	CASSLDTGANGYTF	TGCGCCAGCAGCTTGGATACGGGCGCGAATGGCTACACCTTC
TRBJ2-5	few	.	TRBV6-2/TRBV6-3	CATMDGRQETQYF	TGTGCCACCATGGACGGACGCCAAGAGACCCAGTACTTC
TRBJ1-2	few	.	TRBV7-9	CASSLALGDPYGYTF	TGTGCCAGCAGCTTAGCTCTGGGGGACCCCTATGGCTACACCTTC
TRBJ1-4	.	.	TRBV28	CASRAPAPNEKLFF	TGTGCCAGCAGGGCGCCGGCCCCTAATGAAAAACTGTTTTTT
TRBJ1-2	.	TRBD1	TRBV13	CASSLGPQGVDGYTF	TGTGCCAGCAGCTTAGGCCCACAGGGGGTGGATGGCTACACCTTC
TRBJ2-7	few	.	TRBV6-1	CASSEPLGRSLSYEQYF	TGTGCCAGCAGTGAACCCCTTGGACGGTCGCTCTCCTACGAGCAGTACTTC
TRBJ1-2	.	.	TRBV4-2	CASSQFVQGGYTF	TGTGCCAGCAGCCAATTCGTACAGGGTGGCTACACCTTC
TRBJ2-7	.	TRBD2	TRBV15	CATSAKRGNEQYF	TGTGCCACCAGTGCTAAGCGGGGGAACGAGCAGTACTTC
TRBJ1-2	.	.	TRBV4-3	CAGSQDRRTPYGYTF	TGCGCCGGCAGCCAAGATCGACGGACCCCCTATGGCTACACCTTC
TRBJ1-2	.	.	TRBV20-1	CSARDQIVLGGGYTF	TGCAGTGCTAGAGACCAAATTGTTTTAGGGGGAGGCTACACCTTC
TRBJ2-5	few	.	TRBV4-3	CASSQDIGQLGPQYF	TGCGCCAGCAGCCAAGATATAGGCCAGCTTGGGCCCCAGTACTTC
TRBJ2-5	.	.	TRBV6-2/TRBV6-3	CASSDGRIETQYF	TGTGCCAGCAGTGACGGCAGGATAGAGACCCAGTACTTC
TRBJ2-2	.	.	TRBV27	CASSLLGELTGELFF	TGTGCCAGCAGTTTATTAGGGGAGCTAACCGGGGAGCTGTTTTTT
TRBJ1-2	.	TRBD1	TRBV5-1	CASSSTGTGVGGYTF	TGCGCCAGCAGCTCAACCGGGACAGGGGTAGGGGGCTACACCTTC
TRBJ2-7	.	.	TRBV20-1	CSANWDTGLWEQYF	TGCAGTGCTAACTGGGACACTGGACTGTGGGAGCAGTACTTC
TRBJ1-2	few	TRBD1	TRBV2	CASRATGTYGYTF	TGTGCCAGCAGAGCGACAGGGACTTATGGCTACACCTTC
TRBJ2-3	few	TRBD2	TRBV3-1	CASSPRFSGGTDTQYF	TGTGCCAGCAGCCCTCGGTTCAGCGGGGGCACAGATACGCAGTATTTT
TRBJ2-1	many	TRBD2	TRBV20-1	CSARGLAGEGEQFF	TGCAGTGCTAGGGGACTAGCGGGGGAAGGAGAGCAGTTCTTC
TRBJ1-2	.	.	TRBV12-3/TRBV12-4	CASSPVLRGIYGYTF	TGTGCCAGCAGCCCCGTCCTGAGGGGTATTTATGGCTACACCTTC
TRBJ1-1	few	TRBD1	TRBV12-3/TRBV12-4	CASSRDRVVAFF	TGTGCCAGCAGTCGAGACAGGGTCGTGGCTTTCTTT
TRBJ1-4	.	.	TRBV6-1	CASSEEGSGRLLFF	TGTGCCAGCAGTGAAGAGGGAAGCGGGAGACTGCTGTTTTTT
TRBJ1-5	.	TRBD1	TRBV3-1	CASSGGTAGSPQHF	TGTGCCAGCAGCGGGGGGACAGCGGGGTCGCCCCAGCATTTT
TRBJ2-3	.	.	TRBV7-3	CASSPFVTDTQYF	TGTGCCAGCAGTCCCTTCGTGACAGATACGCAGTATTTT
TRBJ1-2	.	.	TRBV7-2	CASSSVRGMGSYTF	TGTGCCAGCAGCTCGGTACGGGGGATGGGAAGCTACACCTTC
TRBJ2-1	few	TRBD1	TRBV20-1	CILRGRSYNEQFF	TGCATCCTCAGGGGGCGGTCCTACAATGAGCAGTTCTTC
TRBJ2-7	.	.	TRBV6-6	CASTLRGGFYEQYF	TGTGCCAGCACCCTGAGGGGTGGTTTCTACGAGCAGTACTTC
TRBJ1-5	.	.	TRBV12-3/TRBV12-4	CASSPFGSSSQPQHF	TGTGCCAGCAGTCCCTTCGGATCCAGCAGTCAGCCCCAGCATTTT
TRBJ1-2	many	.	TRBV29-1	CSVESRDKRTPNYGYTF	TGCAGCGTCGAGTCCCGGGACAAACGAACCCCTAACTATGGCTACACCTTC
TRBJ2-2	once	TRBD2	TRBV7-3	CASSSSGGSNTGELFF	TGTGCCAGCAGCTCTAGCGGGGGGTCAAACACCGGGGAGCTGTTTTTT
TRBJ1-5	.	.	TRBV6-1	CASSEVSVRSNQPQHF	TGTGCCAGCAGTGAAGTTAGTGTTCGGAGTAACCAGCCCCAGCATTTT
TRBJ2-5	once	TRBD1	TRBV5-5	CASSRDPGQGYDEQYF	TGTGCCAGCAGCAGGGACCCGGGACAGGGATATGATGAGCAGTACTTC
TRBJ2-3	few	TRBD2	TRBV6-4	CASPDRLAVNTDTQYF	TGTGCCAGCCCGGATAGACTAGCGGTTAACACAGATACGCAGTATTTT
TRBJ2-3	.	.	TRBV6-6	CTSSEGTPDTQYF	TGTACCAGCAGTGAGGGGACCCCAGATACGCAGTATTTT
TRBJ1-5	few	.	TRBV5-1	CASSLESASNQPQHF	TGCGCCAGCAGCTTGGAGTCAGCCAGCAATCAGCCCCAGCATTTT
TRBJ1-2	few	.	TRBV29-1	CSVEGRTKQDYGYTF	TGCAGCGTTGAGGGAAGGACTAAACAGGACTATGGCTACACCTTC
TRBJ2-7	once	TRBD1	TRBV7-9	CASSPRGRSFYEQYF	TGTGCCAGCAGCCCCAGGGGGCGATCTTTCTACGAGCAGTACTTC
TRBJ1-1	.	TRBD1	TRBV12-3/TRBV12-4	CASSPGTGWDMNTEAFF	TGTGCCAGCAGCCCTGGGACAGGGTGGGACATGAACACTGAAGCTTTCTTT
TRBJ1-1	.	.	TRBV16	CASSQSGGSRTEAFF	TGTGCCAGCAGCCAATCGGGGGGGAGTAGAACTGAAGCTTTCTTT
TRBJ1-4	few	.	TRBV6-2/TRBV6-3	CASALRPTDEKLFF	TGTGCCAGCGCCCTCCGGCCTACGGATGAAAAACTGTTTTTT
TRBJ2-7	.	TRBD2	TRBV25-1	CASSESEGTSGGTYEQYF	TGTGCCAGCAGTGAATCGGAGGGGACTAGCGGGGGTACCTACGAGCAGTACTTC
TRBJ2-1	many	.	TRBV29-1	CSVEDGETDSYNEQFF	TGCAGCGTTGAAGATGGGGAGACGGACTCCTACAATGAGCAGTTCTTC
TRBJ2-4	.	.	TRBV3-1	CASSLTENIQYF	TGTGCCAGCAGCCTGACCGAAAACATTCAGTACTTC
TRBJ2-3	.	TRBD1	TRBV5-1	CASSLRDSIDTQYF	TGCGCCAGCAGCTTGAGGGACAGCATAGATACGCAGTATTTT
TRBJ1-5	.	.	TRBV4-3	CASSQDPADGGNQPQHF	TGCGCCAGCAGCCAAGATCCGGCGGATGGAGGCAATCAGCCCCAGCATTTT
TRBJ1-4	many	.	TRBV29-1	CSVEDPTATNEKLFF	TGCAGCGTTGAAGATCCGACAGCAACTAATGAAAAACTGTTTTTT
TRBJ2-3	few	.	TRBV18	CASSPLVASDTQYF	TGTGCCAGCTCACCACTCGTCGCAAGTGATACGCAGTATTTT
TRBJ2-6	many	.	TRBV6-2/TRBV6-3	CASSYYRAFLSGANVLTF	TGTGCCAGCAGTTACTACAGGGCGTTCCTCTCTGGGGCCAACGTCCTGACTTTC
TRBJ1-1	few	.	TRBV20-1	CSARANFYTNTEAFF	TGCAGTGCCAGAGCAAATTTCTATACGAACACTGAAGCTTTCTTT